One and the same sample provided the 25 T cell receptor beta chains below, sequenced in a study of T cell responses to AZD1222 COVID-19 vaccine. Measured with immunoSEQ multiplex PCR; TCRdb has only the in-frame clones, and not every one. The table lists 160,000 or so clones, around nine tenths of them singletons. The sample was peripheral blood, taken after recovery from COVID-19. The receptor set was obtained from an adult who had recovered from COVID-19.

The chain employs TRBV28 and TRBJ1-1, with D possibly TRBD1 on 6 matching bases. This CDR3 is 13 amino acids long. Germline V gives CDR1 MDHEN, CDR2 SYDVKM. Trimming took off 5 bases at V and 3 bases at J, with 10 bases between the two ends. The DNA of the CDR3 is TGTGCCAGCAGTATCCCAGGGGACACTGAAGCTTTCTTT. Translated: CASSIPGDTEAFF.

This chain links TRBV4-2 with TRBJ2-1; D gene uncertain. V was pared by 4 bases and J by 8 bases, with 6 bases between. CDR3 length: 11 amino acids. The V gene's germline CDR1 is LGHNA and CDR2 YNFKEQ. The CDR3 DNA follows: TGTGCCAGCAGCCGATCGTATGAGCAGTTCTTC. Its translation: CASSRSYEQFF.

The rearrangement joins TRBV4-3 to TRBJ2-5, with 9 bases matching TRBD2. CDR1 and CDR2 from the germline V gene are LGHNA and YSLEER. V was clipped by 0 bases and J by 1 base; unmatched bases: 3. The CDR3 sequence is 16 residues long. CDR3 nucleotide sequence: TGCGCCAGCAGCCAAGATCCGCGGGGGGGCCAAGAGACCCAGTACTTC. Translated: CASSQDPRGGQETQYF.

This clone occurred once. The V gene is TRBV7-6, the J gene TRBJ2-1; 12 nucleotides align to TRBD2. This CDR3 is 17 amino acids long. The germline V gene encodes CDR1 SGHVS and CDR2 FNYEAQ. V lost 5 bases and J lost 2; bases outside the gene matches: 7. The DNA of the CDR3 is TGTGCCAGCAGCCCTCCGACTAGCGGGGGCACCTACAATGAGCAGTTCTTC. Its protein is CASSPPTSGGTYNEQFF.

This clone was counted a single time. The rearrangement uses TRBV4-2 and TRBJ2-3; unclear D gene. Germline assignment: CDR1 LGHNA and CDR2 YNFKEQ. CDR3 length: 12 residues. V lost 4 bases and J lost 15, with 17 bases in between. The CDR3 nucleotides read TGTGCCAGCAGCCCTGGCGGCCCCCTCTTTTATTTT. Protein: CASSPGGPLFYF.

The chain joins TRBV5-6 to TRBJ1-1; a weak D match, TRBD1 (5 bases). Germline loops: CDR1 SGHDT, CDR2 YYEEEE. This CDR3 has 14 amino acids. The V gene lost 3 bases and the J gene lost 8 bases, with 17 bases spanning the gap. The CDR3 sequence is CASSWARGDLEAFF. The CDR3 region has the DNA TGTGCCAGCAGCTGGGCCCGGGGGGACCTGGAAGCTTTCTTT.

V usage is TRBV6-1 and J usage is TRBJ1-4; TRBD1 agrees at 8 bases. Germline V CDR1 and CDR2: MNHNS, SASEGT. Germline trimming cut 4 bases from V and 1 base from J; bases unmatched to any gene: 5. The CDR3 covers 16 residues. CDR3 sequence reads: CASSARQGRTNEKLFF. Written as DNA, the CDR3 is TGTGCCAGCAGTGCAAGACAGGGGAGAACTAATGAAAAACTGTTTTTT.

The chain is built from TRBV6-1 and TRBJ1-1; TRBD1 matches at 9 bases. CDR1 and CDR2 (germline): MNHNS, SASEGT. Trimming at V came to 2 bases and at J to 6 bases, leaving 4 bases not matched to a gene. This CDR3 has 14 amino acids. The CDR3, as DNA: TGTGCCAGCAGTGAAACACAGGGGGCCGCTGAAGCTTTCTTT. Its protein product is CASSETQGAAEAFF.

The chain combines TRBV11-1 with TRBJ1-1, with D perhaps matching TRBD1 (5 bases). The CDR3 totals 14 residues. V was clipped by 0 bases and J by 1 base, with 6 bases between them. Germline V lookup: CDR1 SGHAT, CDR2 FQDESV (reference sequence). In DNA, the CDR3 is TGTGCCAGCAGCTTAGCGGGGCAGAACACTGAAGCTTTCTTT. Its protein product is CASSLAGQNTEAFF.

The chain recombines TRBV2 with TRBJ2-7; no clear D gene. The V and J ends lost 7 bases and 4 bases respectively, with 8 bases between them. Germline CDR1 reads SNHLY; CDR2 reads FYNNEI. The CDR3 has 11 amino acids. CDR3 region: CASTPEYEQYF. The CDR3 bases are TGTGCCAGCACCCCTGAGTACGAGCAGTACTTC.

V is TRBV3-1 (or the pseudogene TRBV3-2) and J is TRBJ2-4, with 8 bases fitting TRBD2. Trimming removed 3 bases from V and 1 base from J; junction bases left unmatched: 8. This CDR3 spans 17 amino acids. CDR1 LGHDT and CDR2 YNNKEL come from the germline V gene (reference sequence). CDR3 sequence reads: CASSHDARGAAKNIQYF. CDR3 nucleotide sequence: TGTGCCAGCAGCCACGACGCGCGGGGGGCCGCCAAAAACATTCAGTACTTC.

The gene calls are TRBV11-1 and TRBJ2-5; D ambiguous. The germline CDR1 and CDR2 sequences are SGHAT and FQDESV (reference sequence). The V end was cut by 3 bases, the J end by 1 base, with 9 bases between. CDR3 size: 14 residues. The CDR3 reads CASSFRRRQETQYF. In DNA form, the CDR3 reads TGTGCCAGCAGCTTTAGGAGACGCCAAGAGACCCAGTACTTC. Using reference TRBV11-1 and TRBJ2-5 for the parts outside the CDR3, the full variable domain is EAEVAQSPRYKITEKSQAVAFWCDPISGHATLYWYRQILGQGPELLVQFQDESVVDDSQLPKDRFSAERLKGVDSTLKIQPAELGDSAMYLCASSFRRRQETQYFGPGTRLLVL.

The chain links TRBV11-2 to TRBJ1-2; D is possibly TRBD1 (5 bases). The germline V gene encodes CDR1 SGHAT and CDR2 FQNNGV. CDR3 length equals 14 residues. V lost 5 bases and J lost 4, with 14 bases in between. Here the CDR3 reads CASSGVRRGYGYTF. The CDR3 bases are TGTGCCAGCAGCGGGGTGAGGAGGGGCTATGGCTACACCTTC.

The CDR3 region has the DNA TGTGCCAGCTCACCACTGGACCAGGGGGCAACAGATACGCAGTATTTT. It is translated as CASSPLDQGATDTQYF. This rearrangement joins TRBV18 to TRBJ2-3; 8 positions agree with TRBD1. Germline CDR1 KGHSH, CDR2 LQKENI. This CDR3 contains 16 residues. J gave up 3 bases and V 1 base, and 6 bases lay outside the gene matches.

The V call is TRBV19, the J call TRBJ1-4, with 7 bases lining up with TRBD1. CDR3 length: 14 amino acids. Trimming cost V 6 bases and J 4 bases; bases outside gene matches: 5. In germline, CDR1 is LNHDA, CDR2 SQIVND (reference sequence). The CDR3 sequence: CASRRDSLNEKLFF. The CDR3 bases are TGTGCCAGTAGAAGGGACAGCCTTAATGAAAAACTGTTTTTT.

The chain links TRBV5-6 to TRBJ2-7, with TRBD2 identical over 10 bases. The V gene end was trimmed by 4 bases and the J gene end by 3 bases; junction bases not matched to a gene: 10. The CDR3 spans 16 residues. From germline, CDR1 is SGHDT and CDR2 YYEEEE. CDR3 sequence: CASSGRTSGNNYEQYF. The CDR3 coding sequence is TGTGCCAGCAGCGGACGGACTAGCGGAAACAACTACGAGCAGTACTTC.

The chain combines TRBV28 with TRBJ1-1; TRBD1 matches at 8 bases. CDR1 and CDR2 from the germline V gene are MDHEN and SYDVKM. Unmatched junction bases numbered 9, after V lost 7 bases and J lost 2 bases. This CDR3 is built from 15 residues. The CDR3 spells CASITGGGTNTEAFF. For the CDR3, the DNA is TGTGCCAGCATCACAGGGGGAGGGACCAACACTGAAGCTTTCTTT.

This sequence joins TRBV3-1 (or the pseudogene TRBV3-2) and TRBJ2-1, with D maybe TRBD2 (5 bases). From germline, CDR1 is LGHDT and CDR2 YNNKEL (reference sequence). CDR3 length: 14 amino acids. The V end was cut by 0 bases, the J end by 10 bases, with 13 bases between. The chain's CDR3 is CASSQDTLAREQFF. The DNA of the CDR3 is TGTGCCAGCAGCCAAGATACCCTAGCTCGCGAGCAGTTCTTC.

V is TRBV11-2 and J is TRBJ2-7; weak D call: TRBD2 (6 bases). This CDR3 is 14 amino acids long. From germline, CDR1 is SGHAT and CDR2 FQNNGV. V was clipped by 2 bases and J by 7 bases, with 15 bases between them. The CDR3 region is CASSLWRGPLEQYF. The CDR3 DNA reads TGTGCCAGCAGCTTATGGCGGGGCCCACTGGAGCAGTACTTC.

The rearrangement uses TRBV28 and TRBJ1-3; no clear D. This CDR3 spans 15 amino acids. Germline-derived CDR1 and CDR2 are MDHEN and SYDVKM. Trimming stripped 6 bases from V and 0 bases from J, with 12 bases between. The CDR3 sequence: CASSSNLVSGNTIYF. CDR3 DNA sequence: TGTGCCAGCAGCTCGAACCTAGTCTCTGGAAACACCATATATTTT.

The V gene is TRBV10-3, the J gene TRBJ1-4; D is possibly TRBD1 (5 bases). The germline gives CDR1 ENHRY, CDR2 SYGVKD. V was trimmed by 10 bases and J by 5 bases, leaving 17 bases between them. The CDR3 covers 14 residues. CDR3 protein: CATRPDGGNEKLFF. The CDR3 DNA follows: TGTGCCACCCGACCCGACGGGGGAAATGAAAAACTGTTTTTT.

This clone was found a few times. This rearrangement joins TRBV6-6 to TRBJ1-5, with unresolved D. The CDR3 contains 12 residues. Trimming left V 4 bases short and J 4 bases short, with 5 bases between. Germline values: CDR1 MNHNY, CDR2 SVGAGI (reference sequence). The chain's CDR3 is CASSLGNQPQHF. The DNA of the CDR3 is TGTGCCAGCAGTTTGGGTAATCAGCCCCAGCATTTT.

The chain carries TRBV9 and TRBJ1-2, with D perhaps matching TRBD1 (5 bases). Trimming took off 6 bases at V and 4 bases at J, with 10 bases between the two ends. Germline CDR1 is SGDLS and CDR2 is YYNGEE. CDR3 length equals 12 residues. The CDR3 region is CASTKQGYGYTF. CDR3 nucleotides: TGTGCCAGCACCAAGCAGGGCTATGGCTACACCTTC. Full variable domain (missing parts from reference TRBV9 and TRBJ1-2): DSGVTQTPKHLITATGQRVTLRCSPRSGDLSVYWYQQSLDQGLQFLIQYYNGEERAKGNILERFSAQQFPDLHSELNLSSLELGDSALYFCASTKQGYGYTFGSGTRLTVV.

V usage is TRBV7-2 and J usage is TRBJ2-2; 9 bases are a match to TRBD1. The CDR3 is 17 residues long. The germline V gene encodes CDR1 SGHTA and CDR2 FQGNSA. Losses at the gene ends were 1 base for V and 7 bases for J; bases not matched to a gene: 10. As DNA, the CDR3 is TGTGCCAGCAGCTTAGTCACTCTGGGACAGGGTGGCGGGGAGCTGTTTTTT. Its translation: CASSLVTLGQGGGELFF.

V usage is TRBV18 and J usage is TRBJ2-3, with D unclear. This CDR3 is 12 amino acids long. Deletions cut 4 bases from V and 5 bases from J, with 7 bases between. Germline V CDR1 and CDR2: KGHSH, LQKENI. CDR3 nucleotides: TGTGCCAGCTCACAACCGGTAGATACGCAGTATTTT. Encoded protein: CASSQPVDTQYF.